The source of this T cell receptor (beta chain) is a study of human T cells and chemical hapten exposure. For the study at large: DPC (0.01%) was patch tested on the upper back and read at 6 days. Study results and limitations: Expanded TCRs were compared with controls, and the expanded TCRs formed significantly more large CDR3 similarity clusters.

TCRdb re-derived calls from the RACE reads in MiXCR, one entry per CDR3 protein. Counted here are about 93,000 distinct CDR3 sequences, 6.5% to 10% occurring once; the ten biggest clones make up 2.6%. The table lists this clonotype with many counts. Its antigen is not identified. V lost 3 bases and J lost 6; bases outside the gene matches: 3. This CDR3 is built from 14 residues. CDR1 is MNHEY and CDR2 is SMNVEV in the germline V gene (reference sequence). As for time point: pre-sensitization, week 0. Specified treatment: therapeutic diphenylcyclopropenone sensitization with weekly scalp DPC. This sequence originates from a man aged 35 to 55 with alopecia areata. Some clones in this sample may be carry-over from other donors' samples. The sample here was whole blood, taken in connection with sensitization to the hapten diphenylcyclopropenone (DPC). The V gene is TRBV27, the J gene TRBJ2-1; 9 nucleotides line up with TRBD2. CDR3 in amino acids: CASSFAGGPNEQFF. CDR3 bases: TGTGCCAGCAGTTTTGCGGGAGGGCCCAATGAGCAGTTCTTC.